What follows describes a single T cell receptor (beta chain). Its antigen is undetermined. The germline V gene encodes CDR1 GTSNPN and CDR2 SVGIG (reference sequence). V lost 4 bases and J 7 bases, leaving 2 bases between the germline ends. The CDR3 contains 9 residues. Template switching supplied a universal primer site; unique molecular identifiers were carried on the cDNA. MiXCR, applied by TCRdb to the 5' RACE reads, yields one record per CDR3 protein. Among around 480,000 distinct CDR3 sequences listed, 14% were seen once. The data derive from a study of identical twins. Findings and caveats of the study: Partial confounding of zero-insertion analyses by invariant MAIT and iNKT cells was possible. The authors drew conclusions from cross-sectional statistical analysis rather than following the same donors.

Separately, the same data were catalogued under a study of yellow fever vaccine responses in identical twins. That paper notes: Twin vaccine T cell responses reportedly seemed partly convergent, partly personalized.

The sequence derives from a young woman in good health. The chain couples TRBV30 to TRBJ2-1; D not resolved. Material for sequencing was CD4+ T cells sorted from blood. The CDR3 nucleotides are TGTGCCTGGAAGAATGAGCAGTTCTTC. It codes for CAWKNEQFF.